This T cell receptor beta chain was obtained from a study of cytomegalovirus exposure and HLA in healthy donors. Vbeta (60) and Jbeta (13) primers were used in the PCR. This table comes from immunoSEQ multiplex PCR, and its TCRdb copy is limited to in-frame clones, with some not included. Among around 100,000 clones, approximately 72% were seen once, and the ten largest hold about 3.5%. V was cut by 4 bases and J by 10 bases, with 25 bases left in between. The CDR3 runs to 17 residues. Germline CDR1 is SGHNT and CDR2 is YENEEA. This chain links TRBV11-3 with TRBJ1-4; tentatively, D is TRBD1 (6 bases). The receptor was isolated from a woman aged 45 to 65 in good health and CMV-seronegative. The sequencing sample was made of PBMCs. The CDR3 DNA reads as TGTGCCAGCAGCTCGCCGACAGGCTTGGGAATTTTGGGAAAACTGTTTTTT. Translating it yields CASSSPTGLGILGKLFF.